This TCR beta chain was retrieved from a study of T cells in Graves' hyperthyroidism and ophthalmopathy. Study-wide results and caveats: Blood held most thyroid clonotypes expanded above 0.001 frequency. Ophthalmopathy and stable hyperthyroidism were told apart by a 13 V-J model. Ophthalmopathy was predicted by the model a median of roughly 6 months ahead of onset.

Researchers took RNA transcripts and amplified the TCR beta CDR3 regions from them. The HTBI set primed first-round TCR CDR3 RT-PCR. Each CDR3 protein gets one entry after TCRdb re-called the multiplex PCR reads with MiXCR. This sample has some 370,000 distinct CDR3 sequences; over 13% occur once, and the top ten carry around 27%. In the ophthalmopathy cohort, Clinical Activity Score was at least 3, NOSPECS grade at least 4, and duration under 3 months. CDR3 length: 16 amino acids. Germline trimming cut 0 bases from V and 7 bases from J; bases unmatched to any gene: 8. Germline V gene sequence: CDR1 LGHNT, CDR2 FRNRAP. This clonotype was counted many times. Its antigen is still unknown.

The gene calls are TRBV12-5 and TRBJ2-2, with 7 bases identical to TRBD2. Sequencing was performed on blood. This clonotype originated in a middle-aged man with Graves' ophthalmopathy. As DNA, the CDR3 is TGTGCTAGTGGTTTGGTACGCAGGGAGGGTGGCGGGGAGCTGTTTTTT. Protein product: CASGLVRREGGGELFF. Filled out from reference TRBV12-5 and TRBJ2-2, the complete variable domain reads DARVTQTPRHKVTEMGQEVTMRCQPILGHNTVFWYRQTMMQGLELLAYFRNRAPLDDSGMPKDRFSAEMPDATLATLKIQPSEPRDSAVYFCASGLVRREGGGELFFGEGSRLTVL.